This TCR beta chain was identified during a study of OX40 agonist ivuxolimab in advanced cancers. The wider study: Having had anti-PD-1, anti-PD-L1 or anti-CTLA-4 therapy before was allowed, and over 35% had some.

Points from the study as a whole: Within 6 weeks, CD4+ and CD8+ blood T cells expanded clonally at 0.1 to 3.0 mg/kg. Expanded peripheral T-cell antigen specificity went undetermined. On average, CD8+ T cells had more expanded clones than CD4+.

Germline CDR1 MNHEY, CDR2 SVGAGI. V was shortened by 5 bases and J by 0 bases, with 10 bases between the two germline ends. The CDR3 runs to 15 residues. Produced via immunoSEQ multiplex PCR; TCRdb's table is partial and in-frame only. The table lists just under 100,000 clones, around 94% of them singletons. About this clone: Its antigen remains unidentified.

V is TRBV6-5 and J is TRBJ1-4, with no clear D. The sample here was CD4+ or CD8+ T cells sorted from blood, taken in a trial of the OX40 agonist ivuxolimab. This clonotype was obtained from an adult with an advanced solid tumor such as melanoma, head and neck, liver or kidney cancer. CDR3 in amino acids: CASSRTDATNEKLFF. CDR3 nucleotides: TGTGCCAGCAGTCGGACGGACGCAACTAATGAAAAACTGTTTTTT.